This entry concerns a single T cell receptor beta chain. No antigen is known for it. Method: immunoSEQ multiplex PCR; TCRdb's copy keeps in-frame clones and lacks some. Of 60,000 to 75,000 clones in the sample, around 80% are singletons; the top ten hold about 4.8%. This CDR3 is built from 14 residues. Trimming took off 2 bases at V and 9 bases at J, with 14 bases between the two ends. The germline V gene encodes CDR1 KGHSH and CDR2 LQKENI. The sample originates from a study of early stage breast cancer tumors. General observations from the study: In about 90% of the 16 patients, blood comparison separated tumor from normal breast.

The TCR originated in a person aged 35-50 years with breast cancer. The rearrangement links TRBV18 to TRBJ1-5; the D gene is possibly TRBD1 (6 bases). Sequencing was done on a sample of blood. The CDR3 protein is CASSPGQPEGPQHF. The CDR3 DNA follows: TGTGCCAGCTCACCAGGACAGCCGGAGGGGCCCCAGCATTTT.